This T cell receptor beta chain was identified during a study of shared clonotypes between healthy human individuals. Samples left unsorted employed some 100 million PBMCs for genomic DNA. Findings of the study overall: The authors sampled blood alone, and tissue repertoires likely differ. The low donor count limited represented genetic and exposure-history diversity.

With respect to this clone: What it recognizes is unknown. One base separates it from a far larger clone, so it is likely a read error. At the DNA level, this CDR3 is encoded by other sequences in the same sample as well.

The CDR3 totals 16 residues. Germline V lookup: CDR1 SNHLY, CDR2 FYNNEI. Clones were sequenced by immunoSEQ multiplex PCR, and TCRdb holds only the in-frame ones, with some missing. This sample has some 500,000 clones; around 77% occur once, and the top ten carry approximately 12%. The chain couples TRBV2 to TRBJ2-2, with 9 bases lining up with TRBD2. The TCR was taken from a woman aged 35 to 49 in good health. Some clones in this sample may be carry-over from other donors' samples. The sample taken for sequencing was PBMCs. The CDR3 protein is CASSSMSGRNTGELFF. In DNA form, the CDR3 reads TGTGCCAGCAGTAGTATGAGCGGGAGGAACACCGGGGAGCTGTTTTTC. The whole variable domain, filled in from reference TRBV2 and TRBJ2-2, reads EPEVTQTPSHQVTQMGQEVILRCVPISNHLYFYWYRQILGQKVEFLVSFYNNEISEKSEIFDDQFSVERPDGSNFTLKIRSTKLEDSAMYFCASSSMSGRNTGELFFGEGSRLTVL.